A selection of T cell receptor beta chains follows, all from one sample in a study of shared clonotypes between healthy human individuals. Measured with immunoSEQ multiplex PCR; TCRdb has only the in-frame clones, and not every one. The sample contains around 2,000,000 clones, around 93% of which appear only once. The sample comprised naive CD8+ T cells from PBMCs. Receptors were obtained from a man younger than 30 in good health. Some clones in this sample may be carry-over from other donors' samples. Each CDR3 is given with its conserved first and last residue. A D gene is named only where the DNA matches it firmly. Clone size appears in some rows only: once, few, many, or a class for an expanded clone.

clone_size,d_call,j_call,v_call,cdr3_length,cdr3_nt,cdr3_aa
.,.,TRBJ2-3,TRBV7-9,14,TGTGCCAGCAGCTTAGTTATGTGGCCAGATACGCAGTATTTT,CASSLVMWPDTQYF
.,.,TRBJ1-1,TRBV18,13,TGTGCCAGCTCACAGGGGGGCCTCTCTGAAGCTTTCTTT,CASSQGGLSEAFF
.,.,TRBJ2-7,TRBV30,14,TGTGCCTGGAGTGGAATGACAGGAGCCTACGAGCAGTACTTC,CAWSGMTGAYEQYF
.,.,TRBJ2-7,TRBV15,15,TGTGCCACCAGCGACGATATGGGGACGGGGAGGGAGCAGTACTTC,CATSDDMGTGREQYF
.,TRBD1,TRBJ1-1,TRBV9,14,TGTGCCAGCAGCCCAGGGGGGGAGAACACTGAAGCTTTCTTT,CASSPGGENTEAFF
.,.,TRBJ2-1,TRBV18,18,TGTGCCAGCTCACCAACGCCCGAAGGGTGGGGCAGGGACAATGAGCAGTTCTTC,CASSPTPEGWGRDNEQFF
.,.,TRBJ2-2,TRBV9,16,TGTGCCAGCTCCCCTTCTGATAGCGGGAACACCGGGGAGCTGTTTTTT,CASSPSDSGNTGELFF
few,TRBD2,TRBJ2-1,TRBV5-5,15,TGTGCCAGCAGCTTGGTACTAGCGGGCTACAATGAGCAGTTCTTC,CASSLVLAGYNEQFF
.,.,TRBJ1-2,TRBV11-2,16,TGTGCCAGCAGCTTAGTCGGTAAAGGGATCCCAAATGGCTACACCTTC,CASSLVGKGIPNGYTF
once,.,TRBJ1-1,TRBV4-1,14,TGCGCCAGCAGGAAGGGACGGATGAACACTGAAGCTTTCTTT,CASRKGRMNTEAFF
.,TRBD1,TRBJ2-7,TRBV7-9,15,TGTGCCAGCAGCCCCAGGACAGGGGAGGCTTACGAGCAGTACTTC,CASSPRTGEAYEQYF
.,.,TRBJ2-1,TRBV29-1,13,TGCAGCGTTACTGGAATAACGTACAATGAGCAGTTCTTC,CSVTGITYNEQFF
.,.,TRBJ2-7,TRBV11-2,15,TGTGCCAGCAGCTTAGGTGGAGGGGGGGGCTACGAGCAGTACTTC,CASSLGGGGGYEQYF
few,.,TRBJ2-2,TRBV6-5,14,TGTGCCAGCAGTTACGGGGGGAACACCGGGGAGCTGTTTTTT,CASSYGGNTGELFF
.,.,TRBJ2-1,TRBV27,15,TGTGCCAGCAGCCCGGGACACCCGGGGTTCAATGAGCAGTTCTTC,CASSPGHPGFNEQFF
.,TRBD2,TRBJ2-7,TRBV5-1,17,TGCGCCAGCAGCTCAAGATCTAGCGGGAGCGGGACCTACGAGCAGTACTTC,CASSSRSSGSGTYEQYF
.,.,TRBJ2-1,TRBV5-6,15,TGTGCCAGCAGCTTGGACAGGAGCTCCTACAATGAGCAGTTCTTC,CASSLDRSSYNEQFF
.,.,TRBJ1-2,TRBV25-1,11,TGTGCCAGCAGTGCGCTGAGGGGCTACACCTTC,CASSALRGYTF
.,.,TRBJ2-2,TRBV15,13,TGTGCCACCCCCTCCAACTTTGGCGGGGAGCTGTTTTTT,CATPSNFGGELFF
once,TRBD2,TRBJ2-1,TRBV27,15,TGTGCCAGCAGTCTGCCGCGGGGGGAAGACAATGAGCAGTTCTTC,CASSLPRGEDNEQFF
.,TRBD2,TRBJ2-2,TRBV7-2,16,TGTGCCAGCAGCTTGCGGACTAGCGGGAGTGCCGGGGAGCTGTTTTTT,CASSLRTSGSAGELFF
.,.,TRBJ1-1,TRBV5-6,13,TGTGCCAGCTACCCCTGGGAGGGCACTGAAGCTTTCTTT,CASYPWEGTEAFF
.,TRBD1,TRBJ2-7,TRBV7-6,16,TGTGCCAGCAGCGCCCTCCCGGGACAGGGGACCTACGAGCAGTACTTC,CASSALPGQGTYEQYF
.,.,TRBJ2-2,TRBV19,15,TGTGCCAGTAGCGGGATAGGGGGTTACACCGGGGAGCTGTTTTTT,CASSGIGGYTGELFF
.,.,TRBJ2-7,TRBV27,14,TGTGCCAGCAGTTCGGGCCTTAGCTCCTACGAGCAGTACTTC,CASSSGLSSYEQYF
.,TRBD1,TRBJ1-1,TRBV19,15,TGTGCCAGTAGTGCTTCGGACAGGGTGAACACTGAAGCTTTCTTT,CASSASDRVNTEAFF
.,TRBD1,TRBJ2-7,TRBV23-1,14,TGCGCCAGCAGTCAAGCCGACAGGGGTTACGAGCAGTACTTC,CASSQADRGYEQYF
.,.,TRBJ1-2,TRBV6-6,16,TGTGCCAGCACCCAGGGAGGGGTCTACCGAAACTATGGCTACACCTTC,CASTQGGVYRNYGYTF
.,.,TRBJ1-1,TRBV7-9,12,TGTGCCAGCAGCTTGGGGCTCCCTGAAGCTTTCTTT,CASSLGLPEAFF
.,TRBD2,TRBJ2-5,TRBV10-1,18,TGCGCCAGCAGTGAGTCCCCCGGTCGGGAGGGATACCAAGAGACCCAGTACTTC,CASSESPGREGYQETQYF
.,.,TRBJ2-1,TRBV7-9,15,TGTGCCAGCAGCTTCGAAGTGGGAACCTACAATGAGCAGTTCTTC,CASSFEVGTYNEQFF
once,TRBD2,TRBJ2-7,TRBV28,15,TGTGCCAGCAGCCCCCCGTGGGGTAGCGGGTACGAGCAGTACTTC,CASSPPWGSGYEQYF
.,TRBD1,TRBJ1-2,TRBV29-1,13,TGCAGCGTTGAAGATCCGGGAGGGGGCGGCTACACCTTC,CSVEDPGGGGYTF
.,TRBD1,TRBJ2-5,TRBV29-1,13,TGCAGCGTTAGGACGGGACAGGGTATAGGGCAGTACTTC,CSVRTGQGIGQYF
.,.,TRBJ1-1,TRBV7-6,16,TGTGCCAGCAGCTCAGTCCCTTCAGGGTTGAACACTGAAGCTTTCTTT,CASSSVPSGLNTEAFF
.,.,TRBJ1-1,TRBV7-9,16,TGTGCCAGCAGCTCCGACAGGAGGGGTTTGAACACTGAAGCTTTCTTT,CASSSDRRGLNTEAFF
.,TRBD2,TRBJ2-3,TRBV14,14,TGTGCCAGCAGCCAGGGGACTAATTTGGGAACGCAGTATTTT,CASSQGTNLGTQYF
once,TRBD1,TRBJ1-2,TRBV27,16,TGTGCCAGCAGTTCGAGGGGACAGGGAACTAACTATGGCTACACCTTC,CASSSRGQGTNYGYTF
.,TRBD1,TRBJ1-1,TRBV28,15,TGTGCCAGCAGTCTCGGGGACAGGGTCTACACTGAAGCTTTCTTT,CASSLGDRVYTEAFF
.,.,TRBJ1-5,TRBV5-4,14,TGTGCCAGCAGCCCCGAAGGGGAGAATCAGCCCCAGCATTTT,CASSPEGENQPQHF